Sequencing of this T cell receptor (beta chain) was carried out in a study of monozygotic twins with inflammatory bowel disease. Study results and limitations: Among patients, repertoires may have gained variability from differing immunosuppressive treatments. IBD patients had lower TCRbeta diversity (inverse Simpson) than healthy co-twins.

Notes on this clonotype: The antigen is unknown.

Addition of UMIs with a 6-nucleotide sample barcode was achieved by template switching. Each CDR3 protein gets one entry in TCRdb, which reprocessed the 5' RACE reads and gives no DNA. Its clone listing holds 200,000 to 250,000 distinct CDR3 sequences. This CDR3 region has 12 residues. CDR1 and CDR2 (germline): LNHDA, SQIVND (reference sequence). Per donor, over 2 ml of blood was collected and frozen. Specimen: blood. The TCR was taken from a human donor with ulcerative colitis or Crohn's disease, or a healthy co-twin of an affected twin (not recorded which). The V gene is TRBV19, the J gene TRBJ2-1; TCRdb's D gene call, TRBD1, goes unchecked for lack of DNA. The CDR3 reads CATRTGRGEQFF.